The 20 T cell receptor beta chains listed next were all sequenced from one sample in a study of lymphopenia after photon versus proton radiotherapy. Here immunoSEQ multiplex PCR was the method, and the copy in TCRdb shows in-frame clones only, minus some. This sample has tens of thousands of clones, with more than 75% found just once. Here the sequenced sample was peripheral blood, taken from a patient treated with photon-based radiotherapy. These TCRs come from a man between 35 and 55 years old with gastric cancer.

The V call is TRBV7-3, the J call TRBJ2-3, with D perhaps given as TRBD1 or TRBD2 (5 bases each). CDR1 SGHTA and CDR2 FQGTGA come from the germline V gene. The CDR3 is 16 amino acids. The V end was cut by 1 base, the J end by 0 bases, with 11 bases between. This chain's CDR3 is CASSLMGLASTDTQYF. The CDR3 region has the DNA TGTGCCAGCAGCTTAATGGGGCTAGCCAGCACAGATACGCAGTATTTT.

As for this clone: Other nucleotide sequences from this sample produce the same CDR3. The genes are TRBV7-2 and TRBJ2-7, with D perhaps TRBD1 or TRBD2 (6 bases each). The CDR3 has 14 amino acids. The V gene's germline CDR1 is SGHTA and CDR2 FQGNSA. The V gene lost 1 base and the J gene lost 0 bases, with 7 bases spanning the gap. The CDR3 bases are TGTGCCAGCAGCTTAGAGGGGGGCTCCTACGAGCAGTACTTC. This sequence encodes CASSLEGGSYEQYF.

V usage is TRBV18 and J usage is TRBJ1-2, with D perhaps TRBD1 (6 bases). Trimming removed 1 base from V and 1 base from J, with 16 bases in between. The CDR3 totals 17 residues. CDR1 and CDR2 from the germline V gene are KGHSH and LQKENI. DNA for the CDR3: TGTGCCAGCTCACCACGGACAGTGCAAGTTTTTAACTATGGCTACACCTTC. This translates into CASSPRTVQVFNYGYTF.

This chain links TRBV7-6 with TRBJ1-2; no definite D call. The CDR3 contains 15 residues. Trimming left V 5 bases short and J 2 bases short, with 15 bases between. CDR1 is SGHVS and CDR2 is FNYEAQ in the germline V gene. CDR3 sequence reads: CASSAHSGGNYGYTF. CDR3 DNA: TGTGCCAGCAGCGCACACAGCGGTGGAAACTATGGCTACACCTTC.

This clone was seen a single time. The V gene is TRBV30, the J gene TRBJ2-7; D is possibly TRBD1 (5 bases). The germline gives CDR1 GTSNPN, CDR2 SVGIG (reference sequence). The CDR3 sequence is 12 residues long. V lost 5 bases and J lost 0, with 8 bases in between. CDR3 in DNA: TGTGCCTGGGGGGCGAGCTCCTACGAGCAGTACTTC. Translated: CAWGASSYEQYF.

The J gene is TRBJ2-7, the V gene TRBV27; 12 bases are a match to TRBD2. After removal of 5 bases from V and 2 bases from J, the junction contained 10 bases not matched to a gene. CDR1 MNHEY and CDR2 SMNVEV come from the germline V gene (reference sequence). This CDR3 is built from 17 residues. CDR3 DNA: TGTGCCAGCAGTATGGGACTAGCGGGCCATACTCCCTACGAGCAGTACTTC. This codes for CASSMGLAGHTPYEQYF.

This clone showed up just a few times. The CDR3 DNA sequence: TGCGCCAGCAGCCAAGTCCTTGGGGGATGGACCGGGGAGCTGTTTTTT. It is translated as CASSQVLGGWTGELFF. The V gene is TRBV4-1, the J gene TRBJ2-2; D may match TRBD1 or TRBD2 (5 bases each). Germline V gives CDR1 MGHRA, CDR2 YSYEKL. Trimming left V 1 base short and J 5 bases short, with 14 bases between. This CDR3 is built from 16 residues.

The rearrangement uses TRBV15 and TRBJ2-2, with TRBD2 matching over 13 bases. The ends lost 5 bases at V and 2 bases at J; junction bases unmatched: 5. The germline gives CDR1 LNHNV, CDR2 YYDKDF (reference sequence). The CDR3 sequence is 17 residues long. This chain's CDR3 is CATSGGTSGINTGELFF. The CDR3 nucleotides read TGTGCCACCAGCGGCGGGACTAGCGGGATAAACACCGGGGAGCTGTTTTTT.

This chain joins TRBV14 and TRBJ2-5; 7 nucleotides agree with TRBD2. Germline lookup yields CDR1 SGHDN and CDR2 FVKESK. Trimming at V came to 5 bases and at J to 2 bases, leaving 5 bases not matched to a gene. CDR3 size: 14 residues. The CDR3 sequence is CASSRLGGQETQYF. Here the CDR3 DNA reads TGTGCCAGCAGCAGGTTGGGGGGGCAAGAGACCCAGTACTTC.

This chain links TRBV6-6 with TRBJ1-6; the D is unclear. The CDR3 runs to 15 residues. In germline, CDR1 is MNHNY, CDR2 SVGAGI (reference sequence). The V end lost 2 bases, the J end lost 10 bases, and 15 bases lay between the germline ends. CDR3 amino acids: CASSYVEGPGSPLHF. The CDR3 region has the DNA TGTGCCAGCAGTTACGTTGAGGGTCCTGGATCACCCCTCCACTTT.

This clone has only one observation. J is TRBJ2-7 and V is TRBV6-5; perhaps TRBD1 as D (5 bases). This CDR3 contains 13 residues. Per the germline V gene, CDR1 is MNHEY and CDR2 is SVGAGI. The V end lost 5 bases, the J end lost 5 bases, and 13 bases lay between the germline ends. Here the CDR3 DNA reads TGTGCCAGCAGTACCCCAGGGCTCAACGAGCAGTACTTC. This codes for CASSTPGLNEQYF.

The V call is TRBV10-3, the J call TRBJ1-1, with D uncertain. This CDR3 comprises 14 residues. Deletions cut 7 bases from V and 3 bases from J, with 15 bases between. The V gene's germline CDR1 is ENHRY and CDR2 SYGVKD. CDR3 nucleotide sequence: TGTGCCATCAACAAAGACGGGCGATACACTGAAGCTTTCTTT. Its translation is CAINKDGRYTEAFF.

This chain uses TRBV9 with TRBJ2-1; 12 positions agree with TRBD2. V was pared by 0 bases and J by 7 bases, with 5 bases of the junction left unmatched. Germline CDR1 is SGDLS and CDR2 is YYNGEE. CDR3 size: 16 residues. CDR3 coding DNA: TGTGCCAGCAGCGTAGCTAGACTAGCGGGGGAAAATGAGCAGTTCTTC. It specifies CASSVARLAGENEQFF.

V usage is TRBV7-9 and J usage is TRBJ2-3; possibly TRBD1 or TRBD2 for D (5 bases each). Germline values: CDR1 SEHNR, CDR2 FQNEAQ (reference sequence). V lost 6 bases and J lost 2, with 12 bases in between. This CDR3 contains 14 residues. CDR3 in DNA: TGTGCCAGCAGGGGGGAGCGCTTCACAGATACGCAGTATTTT. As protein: CASRGERFTDTQYF.

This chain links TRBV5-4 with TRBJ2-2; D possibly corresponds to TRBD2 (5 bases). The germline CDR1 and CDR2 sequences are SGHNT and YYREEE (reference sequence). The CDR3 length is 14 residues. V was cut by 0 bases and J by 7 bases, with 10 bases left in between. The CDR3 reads CASSLGSRGGELFF. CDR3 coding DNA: TGTGCCAGCAGCTTGGGATCACGGGGCGGGGAGCTGTTTTTT. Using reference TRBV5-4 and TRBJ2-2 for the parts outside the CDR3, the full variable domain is ETGVTQSPTHLIKTRGQQVTLRCSSQSGHNTVSWYQQALGQGPQFIFQYYREEENGRGNFPPRFSGLQFPNYSSELNVNALELDDSALYLCASSLGSRGGELFFGEGSRLTVL.

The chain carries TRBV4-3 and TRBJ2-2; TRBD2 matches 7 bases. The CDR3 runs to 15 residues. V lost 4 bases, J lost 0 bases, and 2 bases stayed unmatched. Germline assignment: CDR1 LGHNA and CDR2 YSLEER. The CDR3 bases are TGCGCCAGCAGCCGGGACTACTCGAACACCGGGGAGCTGTTTTTT. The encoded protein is CASSRDYSNTGELFF.

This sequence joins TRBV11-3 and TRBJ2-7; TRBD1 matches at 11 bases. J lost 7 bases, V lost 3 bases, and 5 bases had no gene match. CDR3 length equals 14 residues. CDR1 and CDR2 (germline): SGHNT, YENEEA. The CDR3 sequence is CASSFGTGGREQYF. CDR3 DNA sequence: TGTGCCAGCAGCTTCGGGACAGGGGGGAGAGAGCAGTACTTC.

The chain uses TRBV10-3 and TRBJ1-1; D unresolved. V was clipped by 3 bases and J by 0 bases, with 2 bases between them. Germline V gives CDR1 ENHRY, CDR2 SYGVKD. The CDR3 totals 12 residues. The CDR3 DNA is TGTGCCATCAGTGACCTGAACACTGAAGCTTTCTTT. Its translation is CAISDLNTEAFF.

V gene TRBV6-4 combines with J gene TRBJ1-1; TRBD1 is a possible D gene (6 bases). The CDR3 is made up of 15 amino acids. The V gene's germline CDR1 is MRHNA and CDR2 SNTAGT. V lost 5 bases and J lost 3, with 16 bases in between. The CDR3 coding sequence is TGTGCCAGCAGTTGGGGGGGGGCGTCGTACACTGAAGCTTTCTTT. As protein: CASSWGGASYTEAFF.

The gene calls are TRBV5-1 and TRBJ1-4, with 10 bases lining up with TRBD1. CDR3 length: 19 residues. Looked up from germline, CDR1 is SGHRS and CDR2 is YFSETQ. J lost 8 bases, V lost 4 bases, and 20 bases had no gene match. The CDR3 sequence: CASSITGTGAPRIMEKLFF. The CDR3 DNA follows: TGCGCCAGCAGCATTACCGGGACAGGGGCCCCCCGTATTATGGAAAAACTGTTTTTT. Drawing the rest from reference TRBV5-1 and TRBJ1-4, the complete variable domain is KAGVTQTPRYLIKTRGQQVTLSCSPISGHRSVSWYQQTPGQGLQFLFEYFSETQRNKGNFPGRFSGRQFSNSRSEMNVSTLELGDSALYLCASSITGTGAPRIMEKLFFGSGTQLSVL.